This TCR beta chain was retrieved from a study of blood T cell repertoires in COVID-19. Across about two dozen US areas, participants ranged in age from 18 to 89 years. V trimming: 5 bases; J trimming: 5 bases; junction bases outside the gene matches: 8. This CDR3 region has 15 residues. Germline V gene data show CDR1 as MNHEY and CDR2 as SVGAGI. In the original processing: Amplification from reference gene primers served as the basis for estimated nucleated cell counts. The table came from immunoSEQ multiplex PCR; TCRdb's copy has only in-frame clones and leaves some out. V and J calls and clone size are as listed in that table; D and trimming were resolved from the DNA. The sample comprises more than 200,000 clones, over 80% of which are singletons, and around 1.8% rests with the top ten.

The rearrangement joins TRBV6-5 to TRBJ2-3, with 9 nucleotides matching TRBD2. The sample taken for sequencing was PBMCs or T cells enriched from blood (not recorded which). The sequence was obtained from a young woman who had recovered from COVID-19. The CDR3 nucleotides are TGTGCCAGCAGTACAGGGACTAGCCTGCGAGATACGCAGTATTTT. Amino acid sequence: CASSTGTSLRDTQYF.